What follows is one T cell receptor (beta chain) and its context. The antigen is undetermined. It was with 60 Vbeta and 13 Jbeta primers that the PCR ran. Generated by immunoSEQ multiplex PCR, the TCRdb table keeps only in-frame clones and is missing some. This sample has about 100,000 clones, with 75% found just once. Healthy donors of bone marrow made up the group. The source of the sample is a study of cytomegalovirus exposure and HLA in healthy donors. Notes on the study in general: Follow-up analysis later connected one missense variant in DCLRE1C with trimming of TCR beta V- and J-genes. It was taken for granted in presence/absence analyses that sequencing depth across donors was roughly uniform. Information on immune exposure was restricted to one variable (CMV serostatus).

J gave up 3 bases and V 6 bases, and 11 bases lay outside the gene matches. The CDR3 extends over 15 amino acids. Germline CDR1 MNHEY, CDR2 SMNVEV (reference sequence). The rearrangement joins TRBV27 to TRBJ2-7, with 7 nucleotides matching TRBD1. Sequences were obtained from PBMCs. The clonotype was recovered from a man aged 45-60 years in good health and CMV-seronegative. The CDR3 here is CASRATGVQVYEQYF. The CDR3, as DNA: TGTGCCAGCAGAGCCACAGGGGTTCAAGTCTACGAGCAGTACTTC.